This T cell receptor (beta chain) was obtained from a study of T cell repertoires in cytomegalovirus infection. For the study at large: Shared public TCR beta signatures pointed to both CMV infection and a matching HLA type.

Deletions cut 0 bases from V and 3 bases from J, with 16 bases between. The CDR3 has 17 amino acids. From germline, CDR1 is LNHNV and CDR2 YYDKDF (reference sequence). The table lists this clonotype with a few counts. The antigen is undetermined. Study conclusions and caveats: CMV-specific HLA-C-restricted TCR beta clonotypes dominated the ex vivo response. Cumulative public TCR beta family frequency identified carriers of CMV plus the relevant HLA.

MiXCR, applied by TCRdb to the reads, yields one record per CDR3 protein. The table lists some 150,000 distinct CDR3 sequences, around 20% of them singletons. This rearrangement joins TRBV15 to TRBJ2-3; D may be TRBD2 (6 bases). The specimen was PBMCs. The source of this sequence is a human donor in good health (CMV status not recorded). Some clones in this sample may be carry-over from other donors' samples. The CDR3 DNA reads TGTGCCACCAGCAGAGACACGACTAGTCTCTGGACAGATACGCAGTATTTT. This gives the protein CATSRDTTSLWTDTQYF. The variable domain in full, completed from reference TRBV15 and TRBJ2-3, reads DAMVIQNPRYQVTQFGKPVTLSCSQTLNHNVMYWYQQKSSQAPKLLFHYYDKDFNNEADTPDNFQSRRPNTSFCFLDIRSPGLGDTAMYLCATSRDTTSLWTDTQYFGPGTRLTVL.